The entry that follows covers one TCR beta chain sequence. There is no known antigen for this receptor. These data are taken from a study of T cells in women clearing cervical HPV infection (dated by TCRdb to 2017 to 2018). About the study as a whole: The cases were 20 to 30 women with histologically confirmed HPV16-related CIN3 or worse, and 2 of those women had invasive cancers. The 20 to 25 controls were women who cleared a single incident HPV16 infection within 12 months without developing precancer or cancer. Blood from cases was collected at the visit at which the lesion was first identified, whereas blood from controls was collected once infection was no longer detected. For cases, a median interval of approximately 140 days, with an interquartile range of 90 to 200 days, was observed between lesion detection and blood sampling. HLA typing was available for only a few women, so HLA type could not be excluded as a confounder. This exploratory proof-of-principle case-control study, nested within the Guanacaste HPV Natural History Study in Costa Rica, compared TCR repertoires among women with different cervical HPV16 outcomes. Cases and controls were matched on year of sample collection and on age within five years. Cases had a median age of roughly 36 years and controls had a median age of 38, with no significant differences in baseline characteristics. In the parent cohort, 8,500 to 12,000 women aged 18 or older were enrolled in Guanacaste, Costa Rica, during about 1992 to 1995 and were followed for seven years. As quality controls, five blinded duplicates were added to each group, bringing the total to approximately 60 samples made up of around 50 participants and about ten replicates. What the work shows at the level of the full study, not this receptor alone: Significantly higher TCR repertoire richness was observed in CIN3+ cases than in controls across sequencing depths, whereas no difference in evenness was found. Because the number of T cells in each sample was unknown, differences in richness could reflect differing T-cell content rather than repertoire biology. Cases were distinguished from controls with an estimated AUC of about 0.8 by random forest classifiers combining richness and V gene abundances. The cross-sectional design could not show whether associations preceded infection or resulted from it; effector/memory subsets and HPV-specific T cells were not isolated.

Every participant had a single incident cervical HPV16 infection, and women with prevalent HPV16 infections were excluded. Cervical HPV DNA was detected by MY09/MY11 PCR and genotyped by dot-blot hybridization. About 15 mL of heparinized blood were centrifuged, and the buffy coat was aliquoted, frozen at -30°C, then stored at -80°C. QIAGEN kits were used to extract genomic DNA from the buffy coat specimens. TCR beta CDR3 regions were amplified by multiplex PCR using the immunoSEQ assay from an average of about 1,200 ng genomic DNA per sample. To correct primer bias, the assay used a complete synthetic TCR repertoire to set an amplification baseline. Amplicons were sequenced on the Illumina platform. The study's own analysis went as follows. Error correction of the sequences involved clustering with frequency ratios plus a modified nearest-neighbor algorithm, after which the sequences were analyzed in the immunoSEQ Analyzer using IMGT gene definitions. At each rarefaction depth, TCR richness and evenness were averaged across 20 rarefaction repeats, and any sample with fewer sequences than the depth was left out. Wilcoxon rank sum tests with FDR correction were used to compare relative abundances of V, D and J genes between the groups. An intraclass correlation of about 96% for TCR richness and an average of around 82% across 65 or so gene segments were obtained from the blinded duplicates. TCRdb re-hosts the immuneACCESS table, in-frame sequences only. Its copies lack some clones; in the studies checked, an unresolved V gene accounts for under half of them, and the cause for the rest is not known. The D gene and trimming were derived from the DNA, and the V and J assignments and clone size from that table. This sample's records show about 45,000 clones. The leading ten clones occupy 1% to 1.5% of the sample.

This clonotype originated in a woman aged 18 to 69 with a cervical HPV16 infection that either progressed to CIN3+ or cleared (not recorded which). Sequencing input: blood buffy coat.

CDR3 DNA (partial): TGTGCCTACCATCGGGGTTACGAG. The resulting protein is CAYHRGYE. In full, the CDR3 is CAYHRGYEQYF. The chain couples TRBV30 to TRBJ2-7; D gene: possibly TRBD2, on 5 matching bases. The read halts 3 residues ahead of the CDR3 end, with the missing end drawn from the germline J gene. The CDR3 starts with the cysteine, ends with the phenylalanine, and has 11 residues. The DNA covers only part of the CDR3, 24 bases in frame from base 1. CDR1 and CDR2, looked up from the germline V gene (reference sequence), are GTSNPN and SVGIG. Deletion took 7 bases off V and 4 bases off J, with a span of 11 bases between the germline ends.